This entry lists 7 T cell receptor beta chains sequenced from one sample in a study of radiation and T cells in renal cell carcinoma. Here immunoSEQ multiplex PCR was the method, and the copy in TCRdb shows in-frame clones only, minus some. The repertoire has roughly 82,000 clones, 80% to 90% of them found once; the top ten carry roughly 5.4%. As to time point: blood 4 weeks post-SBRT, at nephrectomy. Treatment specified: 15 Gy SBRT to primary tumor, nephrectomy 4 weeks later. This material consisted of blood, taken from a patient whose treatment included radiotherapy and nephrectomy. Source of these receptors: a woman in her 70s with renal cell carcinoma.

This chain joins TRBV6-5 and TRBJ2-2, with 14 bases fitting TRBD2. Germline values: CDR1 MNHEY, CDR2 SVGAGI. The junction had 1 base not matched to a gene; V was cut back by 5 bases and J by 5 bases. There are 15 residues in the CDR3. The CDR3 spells CASSRLAGGTGELFF. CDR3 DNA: TGTGCCAGCAGTCGACTAGCGGGGGGGACCGGGGAGCTGTTTTTT.

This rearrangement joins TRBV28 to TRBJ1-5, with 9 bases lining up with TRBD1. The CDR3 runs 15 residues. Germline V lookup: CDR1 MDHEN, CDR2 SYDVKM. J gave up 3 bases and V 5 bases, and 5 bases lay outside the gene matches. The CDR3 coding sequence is TGTGCCAGCAGTCAAGGGGACAGGGACAATCAGCCCCAGCATTTT. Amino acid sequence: CASSQGDRDNQPQHF.

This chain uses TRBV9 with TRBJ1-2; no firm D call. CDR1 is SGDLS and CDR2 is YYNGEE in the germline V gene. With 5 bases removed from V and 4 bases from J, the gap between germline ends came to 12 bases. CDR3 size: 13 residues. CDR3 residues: CASRNGGSYGYTF. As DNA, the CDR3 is TGTGCCAGCAGGAATGGTGGGAGCTATGGCTACACCTTC. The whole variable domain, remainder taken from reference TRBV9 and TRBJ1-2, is DSGVTQTPKHLITATGQRVTLRCSPRSGDLSVYWYQQSLDQGLQFLIQYYNGEERAKGNILERFSAQQFPDLHSELNLSSLELGDSALYFCASRNGGSYGYTFGSGTRLTVV.

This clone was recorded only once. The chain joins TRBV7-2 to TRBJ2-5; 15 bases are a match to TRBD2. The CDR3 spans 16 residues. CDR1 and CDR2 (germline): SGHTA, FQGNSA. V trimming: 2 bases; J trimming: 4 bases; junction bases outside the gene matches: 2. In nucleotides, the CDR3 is TGTGCCAGCAGCTTATGGACTAGCGGGGGGGCAGAGACCCAGTACTTC. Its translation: CASSLWTSGGAETQYF.

The CDR3 DNA sequence: TGTGCCAGCAGCCTCTCGCCTAGCGGGGGGGTGACAGATACGCAGTATTTT. Its translation is CASSLSPSGGVTDTQYF. The chain has TRBV4-2 and TRBJ2-3; 12 nucleotides match TRBD2. The junction had 8 bases not matched to a gene; V was cut back by 4 bases and J by 3 bases. The CDR3 consists of 17 residues. Per germline, CDR1 LGHNA and CDR2 YNFKEQ.

The CDR3 coding sequence is TGTGCCAGCAGCGACGGGGGGCTTAGAGATACGCAGTATTTT. Its translation: CASSDGGLRDTQYF. The chain is built from TRBV11-3 and TRBJ2-3; tentatively, D is TRBD2 (7 bases). The CDR3 is made up of 14 amino acids. V lost 5 bases, J lost 5 bases, and 14 bases lay in between. Germline V lookup: CDR1 SGHNT, CDR2 YENEEA.

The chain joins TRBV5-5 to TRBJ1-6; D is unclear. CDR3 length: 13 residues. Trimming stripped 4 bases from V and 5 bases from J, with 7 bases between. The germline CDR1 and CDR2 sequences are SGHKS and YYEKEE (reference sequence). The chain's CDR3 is CASSGRNNSPLHF. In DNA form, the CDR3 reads TGTGCCAGCAGCGGGAGAAATAATTCACCCCTCCACTTT.